The entry that follows covers one TCR beta chain sequence. What antigen it recognizes has not been identified. No qualities accompany the bases; no much larger clone lies one base away. From its cysteine to its phenylalanine, the CDR3 spans 14 amino acids. Only the CDR3 DNA stays, 42 bases, in frame from base 1. Sequences SGDLS (CDR1) and YYNGEE (CDR2) are obtained from the germline V gene. The V end gives up 3 bases and the J end 11 bases, leaving 11 bases in the junction not matched to a gene. The TCR beta CDR3 regions were amplified from the RNA transcripts. For the first round of RT-PCR on the TCR CDR3, the HTBI primer set was used together with the Qiagen OneStep RT-PCR kit. Libraries were constructed in a second round of multiplex PCR, after which size selection and purification were carried out. Sequencing of the libraries was done on an Illumina HiSeq2000 using paired-end 100 bp reads. The authors processed their data as follows. SOAPnuke was used to process the raw data, removing reads that contained adapters or uncalled bases, had a mean Phred below 15, or lacked an exact match to the constant primer or identifier. High-quality paired reads were merged with COPE v1.2.5, and unique nucleotide sequences were defined as clonotypes. MiTCR v1.1 was used to align clonotypes to the IMGT TRBV, TRBD and TRBJ reference segments. The analysis was restricted to V-J combinations with a frequency above 0.0001, which together covered 99.2% of the repertoires. The TCS score was defined as the ratio of F50 (clonal expansion) to E x V (chaos), calculated using BLOSUM62-based TCRdist between CDR3 peptides within each V-J. Welch's t-statistics and random forest reduced 500 to 650 V-J features to about 12, which were used in a naive Bayes classifier (R e1071). TCRdb reprocessed the public reads (quality trimming at Q25 with fastp, clone calling with MiXCR) and kept in-frame beta chains. Entries are consolidated by CDR3 protein sequence, retaining the most common genes and DNA. The V and J calls come from TCRdb's annotation, not from the publication. The sample contains hundreds of thousands of distinct CDR3 sequences, over 20% of them found a single time. Around 60% of the sample is taken by the ten largest.

This entry is derived from a study of T cells in Graves' hyperthyroidism and ophthalmopathy (dated by TCRdb to between 2019 and 2020). Regarding the study in general: Peripheral blood samples were taken at initial diagnosis, before any treatment was given. TCR V-J signatures able to tell the groups apart were searched for in a discovery cohort of 95 to 100 patients, of whom about 40 had Graves' ophthalmopathy and about 60 had stable Graves' hyperthyroidism. An independent validation cohort of under 20 hyperthyroidism patients and some 15 patients who later progressed to ophthalmopathy tested prospective prediction of ophthalmopathy. The 95 to 100 discovery patients were randomly divided into training and test sets at a 7:3 ratio. In roughly six Graves' hyperthyroidism patients, the study also compared T-cell repertoires from thyroid tissue with T-cell repertoires from blood. After blood sampling, hyperthyroidism patients were treated with methimazole at a starting dose of 30 mg daily, and ophthalmopathy patients were treated with high-dose intravenous methylprednisolone. According to the paper, TCR Vbeta CDR3 sequencing was carried out on 135 peripheral blood samples, which came from fewer than 50 ophthalmopathy, under 80 hyperthyroidism and approximately 17 progressor patients.

Ophthalmopathy patients had moderately to severely active disease, with a Clinical Activity Score of 3 or more, a NOSPECS grade of 4 or more, and a disease duration of less than 3 months. Patients with uncontrolled infections, other autoimmune diseases, pregnancy or lactation were excluded. Diagnoses were established on the basis of clinical symptoms, serum thyroxine and TRAb, thyroid ultrasound, and orbital computed tomography. PBMCs were separated from approximately 9.9 ml of fresh peripheral blood using Ficoll-Paque density gradient centrifugation. Trizol reagent was used to extract total RNA, and RNA quality was then checked on an Agilent 2100 Bioanalyzer. General study outcomes and caveats: In cross-validation, a model built on a 13 V-J signature told ophthalmopathy apart from stable hyperthyroidism with 87.88% sensitivity and about 81% specificity, and in testing the same model reached 80%/75%. Most expanded thyroid clonotypes (frequency above 0.001) were also detected in blood, suggesting blood repertoires may reflect thyroid immune responses. In validation, progression to ophthalmopathy was predicted by the model with 70.59% sensitivity and approximately 78% specificity, a median of around 5.9 months before onset. Sample size was not statistically predetermined, and investigators were not blinded to group allocation.

The sample comprised blood. The V gene is TRBV9 and the J gene is TRBJ1-3, and TRBD1 aligns with 7 junction nucleotides. This sequence originates from a man aged 30 to 45 with Graves' ophthalmopathy. The DNA sequence reads TGTGCCAGCAGCGGCCGACAGGGAGAAATGGCCATATATTTT. This encodes CASSGRQGEMAIYF.